This entry is about one TCR beta chain. Its specificity is unknown. This entry belongs to a study of PD-1 blockade in classical Hodgkin lymphoma. Study-wide results and limits: Patients were excluded if nivolumab began under 1 year after ASCT (the autologous transplant).

In every patient, relapse followed autologous stem cell transplantation, while exposure to brentuximab vedotin differed. The assay was immunoSEQ multiplex PCR, and TCRdb's table has in-frame clones only and misses some. The sample gives about 110,000 clones, 89% of which show up once; 20% is in the top ten. Trimming removed 4 bases at V and 4 bases at J, with 17 bases between. The CDR3 extends over 16 amino acids. Germline-derived CDR1 and CDR2 are SGHAT and FQDESV (reference sequence). The gene calls are TRBV11-1 and TRBJ2-1, with D possibly TRBD2 on 7 matching bases. The source of this sequence is a human donor with classical Hodgkin lymphoma. This specimen consisted of peripheral blood mononuclear cells (PBMCs), obtained before the second cycle of nivolumab. In DNA form, the CDR3 reads TGTGCCAGCAGCTCGAGAGGGGGAGGGCCGTACAATGAGCAGTTCTTC. Its protein product is CASSSRGGGPYNEQFF.